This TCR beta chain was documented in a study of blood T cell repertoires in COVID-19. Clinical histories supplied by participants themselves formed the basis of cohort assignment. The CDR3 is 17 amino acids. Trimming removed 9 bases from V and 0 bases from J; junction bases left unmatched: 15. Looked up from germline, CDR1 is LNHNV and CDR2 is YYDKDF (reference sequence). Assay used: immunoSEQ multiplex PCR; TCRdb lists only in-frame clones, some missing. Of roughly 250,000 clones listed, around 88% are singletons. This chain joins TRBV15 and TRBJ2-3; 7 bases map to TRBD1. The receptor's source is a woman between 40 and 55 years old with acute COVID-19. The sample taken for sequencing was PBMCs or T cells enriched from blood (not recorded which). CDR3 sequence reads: CATRGFPGQISTDTQYF. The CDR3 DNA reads TGTGCCACTAGGGGTTTCCCGGGACAGATAAGCACAGATACGCAGTATTTT.